Each of the 18 T cell receptor beta chains below was sequenced from the same sample in a study of shared clonotypes between healthy human individuals. Some clones are missing from TCRdb's copy, which holds only in-frame ones; the method was immunoSEQ multiplex PCR. This table has 2 million to 2.5 million clones, 85% to 95% appearing once. Sequencing was done on a sample of naive CD4+ T cells from PBMCs. Subset described: CD45RA+ positively selected. The receptors shown here come from a man between 18 and 29 years old in good health. Some clones in this sample may be carry-over from other donors' samples.

This chain uses TRBV19 with TRBJ2-2, with D unresolved. Trimming took 3 bases from V and 2 from J, leaving 10 bases between them. Germline CDR1 and CDR2: LNHDA and SQIVND (reference sequence). The CDR3 runs to 15 residues. The CDR3 DNA reads as TGTGCCAGTAGTATTCACAGCTACAACACCGGGGAGCTGTTTTTT. It specifies CASSIHSYNTGELFF. Filled out from reference TRBV19 and TRBJ2-2, the complete variable domain reads DGGITQSPKYLFRKEGQNVTLSCEQNLNHDAMYWYRQDPGQGLRLIYYSQIVNDFQKGDIAEGYSVSREKKESFPLTVTSAQKNPTAFYLCASSIHSYNTGELFFGEGSRLTVL.

This chain connects TRBV28 to TRBJ1-2, with D hard to call. This CDR3 spans 13 amino acids. The germline CDR1 and CDR2 sequences are MDHEN and SYDVKM. Trimming stripped 3 bases from V and 4 bases from J, with 9 bases between. The CDR3 loop reads CASSFEGSYGYTF. CDR3 bases: TGTGCCAGCAGTTTTGAGGGATCCTATGGCTACACCTTC.

V and J are TRBV7-2 and TRBJ1-5; TRBD1 is a possible D gene (6 bases). Germline loops: CDR1 SGHTA, CDR2 FQGNSA. This CDR3 is 16 amino acids long. V lost 5 bases, J lost 6 bases, and 20 bases lay in between. The CDR3 DNA reads TGTGCCAGCAGCCCCTGGGGCAGGGGCGGGGGTCAGCCCCAGCATTTT. As protein: CASSPWGRGGGQPQHF.

The CDR3 nucleotides read TGTGCCAGCAGCTTAGTCGGGGCCGGAGATACGCAGTATTTT. Translated: CASSLVGAGDTQYF. This rearrangement joins TRBV7-2 to TRBJ2-3, with D perhaps assigned TRBD1 or TRBD2 (5 bases each). V lost 1 base and J lost 5, with 10 bases in between. Germline-derived CDR1 and CDR2 are SGHTA and FQGNSA. This CDR3 has 14 amino acids.

The chain employs TRBV14 and TRBJ2-3, with D hard to call. The CDR3 totals 13 residues. V gave up 7 bases and J gave up 1 base, with 9 bases separating them. Germline V gene data show CDR1 as SGHDN and CDR2 as FVKESK. Here the CDR3 reads CASKRSRTDTQYF. DNA for the CDR3: TGTGCCAGCAAACGGTCGCGCACAGATACGCAGTATTTT.

V and J are TRBV7-9 and TRBJ2-3; TRBD2 matches at 12 bases. Germline V gene sequence: CDR1 SEHNR, CDR2 FQNEAQ (reference sequence). The CDR3 covers 17 residues. J lost 2 bases, V lost 6 bases, and 9 bases had no gene match. This chain's CDR3 is CASSSGTSGRPTDTQYF. The DNA for the CDR3 is TGTGCCAGCAGTTCCGGGACTAGCGGGCGGCCCACAGATACGCAGTATTTT.

The rearrangement links TRBV28 to TRBJ2-7; 7 nucleotides line up with TRBD1. Germline lookup yields CDR1 MDHEN and CDR2 SYDVKM. The length of the CDR3 is 16 residues. J was trimmed by 0 bases and V by 4 bases; bases with no gene match: 9. This CDR3 is CASSYDTAGGSYEQYF. For the CDR3, the DNA is TGTGCCAGCAGTTACGACACCGCAGGGGGCTCCTACGAGCAGTACTTC. The whole variable domain, remainder taken from reference TRBV28 and TRBJ2-7, is DVKVTQSSRYLVKRTGEKVFLECVQDMDHENMFWYRQDPGLGLRLIYFSYDVKMKEKGDIPEGYSVSREKKERFSLILESASTNQTSMYLCASSYDTAGGSYEQYFGPGTRLTVT.

As DNA, the CDR3 is TGTGCCAGCAGTCAACCGACAGGGCATCGTACCAGCACAGATACGCAGTATTTT. It translates to CASSQPTGHRTSTDTQYF. The chain combines TRBV7-2 with TRBJ2-3; 7 bases align to TRBD1. The CDR3 is 18 residues long. V gave up 6 bases and J gave up 0 bases; unmatched junction bases: 15. Germline V gives CDR1 SGHTA, CDR2 FQGNSA.

The chain joins TRBV9 to TRBJ2-7; 14 bases fit TRBD2. From germline, CDR1 is SGDLS and CDR2 YYNGEE. The trim removed 4 bases at V and 6 bases at J, leaving 6 bases unmatched. The CDR3 spans 15 residues. Here the CDR3 DNA reads TGTGCCAGCAGCTACGGACTAGCGGGAGGTTTCGAGCAGTACTTC. As protein: CASSYGLAGGFEQYF.

The J gene is TRBJ2-5, the V gene TRBV7-3, with D possibly matching TRBD1 (6 bases). V was trimmed by 5 bases and J by 4 bases, leaving 11 bases between them. The germline CDR1 and CDR2 sequences are SGHTA and FQGTGA. CDR3 length: 13 residues. CDR3 DNA sequence: TGTGCCAGCAGCGACAGGTTTGGAGAGACCCAGTACTTC. Protein product: CASSDRFGETQYF.

The chain recombines TRBV27 with TRBJ2-5; 8 nucleotides align to TRBD2. After removal of 3 bases from V and 4 bases from J, the junction contained 10 bases not matched to a gene. CDR3 length: 16 residues. The germline V gene encodes CDR1 MNHEY and CDR2 SMNVEV (reference sequence). The CDR3 sequence is CASSFLAGGPPETQYF. For the CDR3, the DNA is TGTGCCAGCAGTTTCCTTGCGGGAGGCCCTCCAGAGACCCAGTACTTC.

The V gene is TRBV19, the J gene TRBJ2-3, with 13 nucleotides matching TRBD2. V shed 3 bases and J 4 bases; nucleotides not matched to a gene: 7. Germline V lookup: CDR1 LNHDA, CDR2 SQIVND (reference sequence). CDR3 length: 17 residues. DNA of the CDR3: TGTGCCAGTAGTATTACTAGCGGGAGGGCCCTCTCAGATACGCAGTATTTT. Translation gives CASSITSGRALSDTQYF.

This chain connects TRBV27 to TRBJ2-3, with 7 bases matching TRBD2. The length of the CDR3 is 14 residues. V was pared by 6 bases and J by 1 base, with 4 bases of the junction left unmatched. Germline lookup yields CDR1 MNHEY and CDR2 SMNVEV (reference sequence). CDR3 region: CASRRTSGTDTQYF. In nucleotides, the CDR3 is TGTGCCAGCAGGAGAACTAGCGGCACAGATACGCAGTATTTT.

As for this clone: The sample contains more than one DNA sequence encoding this CDR3. The chain employs TRBV18 and TRBJ2-7; D ambiguous. Per the germline V gene, CDR1 is KGHSH and CDR2 is LQKENI. This CDR3 spans 13 amino acids. V was cut by 3 bases and J by 0 bases, with 6 bases left in between. The CDR3 region is CASSPPDSYEQYF. As DNA, the CDR3 is TGTGCCAGCTCACCCCCGGACTCCTACGAGCAGTACTTC.

The rearrangement links TRBV5-5 to TRBJ2-5; 10 nucleotides line up with TRBD2. Germline assignment: CDR1 SGHKS and CDR2 YYEKEE (reference sequence). This CDR3 is 16 amino acids long. J gave up 2 bases and V 5 bases, and 9 bases lay outside the gene matches. The CDR3 nucleotides read TGTGCCAGCAGTCCCCTAGCGGGAGTTCATCAAGAGACCCAGTACTTC. It encodes CASSPLAGVHQETQYF.

The chain joins TRBV10-3 to TRBJ2-7; 9 nucleotides line up with TRBD2. CDR1 ENHRY and CDR2 SYGVKD come from the germline V gene. The CDR3 consists of 14 residues. V lost 6 bases and J lost 4; bases outside the gene matches: 7. The CDR3, as DNA: TGTGCCATCAGGGCGGCGGGAGGGACGTACGAGCAGTACTTC. Translation: CAIRAAGGTYEQYF.

The rearrangement links TRBV15 to TRBJ2-7; the D gene is possibly TRBD1 (5 bases). CDR1 is LNHNV and CDR2 is YYDKDF in the germline V gene (reference sequence). This CDR3 has 13 amino acids. Deletions cut 0 bases from V and 4 bases from J, with 7 bases between. CDR3 nucleotides: TGTGCCACCAGCAGAGAGAGACAGTACGAGCAGTACTTC. This gives the protein CATSRERQYEQYF.

The V and J genes are TRBV5-1 and TRBJ1-1, with D uncertain. CDR3 size: 13 residues. The ends were cut back, 1 base at V and 6 bases at J, with 10 bases in the middle. Germline V lookup: CDR1 SGHRS, CDR2 YFSETQ. Here the CDR3 reads CASSLIRGAEAFF. CDR3 bases: TGCGCCAGCAGCTTGATCCGGGGAGCTGAAGCTTTCTTT.